Described below is a single TCR beta chain sequence and its context. Its target is unknown. CD4+ T cells that had been cultured provided DNA sequenced with the Oncomine TCR Beta short-read assay. TCRdb reprocessed the PCR reads with MiXCR, giving one entry per CDR3 protein. The sample lists about 10,000 distinct CDR3 sequences; roughly 27% were seen once. Stated treatment: approximately nine-day PBMC culture with coronavirus spike peptide pools or control peptides (ViraFEST assay). Germline-derived CDR1 and CDR2 are MNHNS and SASEGT. V was pared by 6 bases and J by 0 bases, with 6 bases between. The CDR3 extends over 14 amino acids. This entry comes from a study of vaccination and CD4 T cells after COVID-19.

This material consisted of CD4+ T cells from blood, cultured in vitro, taken before SARS-CoV-2 vaccination. This clonotype was obtained from a human donor who received a COVID-19 vaccine. The V and J genes are TRBV6-1 and TRBJ1-6; a weak D match, TRBD1 (5 bases). Here the CDR3 DNA reads TGTGCCAGCAGAGACAGCTCCTATAATTCACCCCTCCACTTT. This sequence encodes CASRDSSYNSPLHF.